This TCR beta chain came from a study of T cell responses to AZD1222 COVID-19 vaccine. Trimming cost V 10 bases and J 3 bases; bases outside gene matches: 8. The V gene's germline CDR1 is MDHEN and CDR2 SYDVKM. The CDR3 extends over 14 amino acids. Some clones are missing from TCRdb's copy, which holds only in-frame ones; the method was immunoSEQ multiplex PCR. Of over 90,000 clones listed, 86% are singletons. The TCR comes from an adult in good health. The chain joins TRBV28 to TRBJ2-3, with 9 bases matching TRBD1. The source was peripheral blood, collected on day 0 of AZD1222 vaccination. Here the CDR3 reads CATSGTGRTDTQYF. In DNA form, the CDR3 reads TGTGCCACCTCCGGGACAGGGAGGACAGATACGCAGTATTTT.